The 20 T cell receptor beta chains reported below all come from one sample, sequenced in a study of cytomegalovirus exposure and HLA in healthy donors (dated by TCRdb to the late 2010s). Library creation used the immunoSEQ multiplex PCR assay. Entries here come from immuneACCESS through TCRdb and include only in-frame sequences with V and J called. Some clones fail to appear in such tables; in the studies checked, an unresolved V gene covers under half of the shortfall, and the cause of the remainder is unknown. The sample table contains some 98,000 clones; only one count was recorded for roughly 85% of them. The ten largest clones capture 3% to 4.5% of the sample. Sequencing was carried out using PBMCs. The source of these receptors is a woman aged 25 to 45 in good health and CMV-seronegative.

CDR3 nucleotides: TGTGCCAGCAGTTCCTATTTAGAGACCCAGTACTTC. It encodes CASSSYLETQYF. The V call is TRBV28, the J call TRBJ2-5; D remains unclear. Trimming shortened V by 4 bases and J by 4 bases, and 7 bases separated the two germline ends. Germline CDR1 reads MDHEN; CDR2 reads SYDVKM. The CDR3 sequence is 12 residues long.

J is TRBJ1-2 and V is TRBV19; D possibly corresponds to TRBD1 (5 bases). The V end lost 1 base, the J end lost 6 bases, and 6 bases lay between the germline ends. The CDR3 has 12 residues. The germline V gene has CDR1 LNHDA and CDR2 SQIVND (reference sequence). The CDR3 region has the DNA TGTGCCAGTAGTATAGGACAGCATGGCTACACCTTC. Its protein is CASSIGQHGYTF. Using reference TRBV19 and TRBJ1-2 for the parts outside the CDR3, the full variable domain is DGGITQSPKYLFRKEGQNVTLSCEQNLNHDAMYWYRQDPGQGLRLIYYSQIVNDFQKGDIAEGYSVSREKKESFPLTVTSAQKNPTAFYLCASSIGQHGYTFGSGTRLTVV.

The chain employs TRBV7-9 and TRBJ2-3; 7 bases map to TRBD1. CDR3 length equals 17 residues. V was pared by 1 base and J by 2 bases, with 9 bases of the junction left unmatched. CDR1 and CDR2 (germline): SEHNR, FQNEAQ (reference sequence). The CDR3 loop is CASSLVIWQGDTDTQYF. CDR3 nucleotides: TGTGCCAGCAGCTTAGTGATCTGGCAGGGGGACACAGATACGCAGTATTTT.

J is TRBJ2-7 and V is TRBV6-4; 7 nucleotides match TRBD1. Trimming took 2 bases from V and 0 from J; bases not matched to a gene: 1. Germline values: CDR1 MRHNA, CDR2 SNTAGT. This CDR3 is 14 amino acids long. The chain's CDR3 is CASSDAGGSYEQYF. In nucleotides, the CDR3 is TGTGCCAGCAGTGACGCAGGGGGCTCCTACGAGCAGTACTTC.

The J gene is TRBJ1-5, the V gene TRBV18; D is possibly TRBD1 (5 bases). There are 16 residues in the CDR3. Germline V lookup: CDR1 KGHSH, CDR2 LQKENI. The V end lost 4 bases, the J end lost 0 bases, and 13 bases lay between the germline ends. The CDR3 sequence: CASSLYSRASNQPQHF. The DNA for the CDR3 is TGTGCCAGCTCACTATACTCCAGGGCTAGCAATCAGCCCCAGCATTTT.

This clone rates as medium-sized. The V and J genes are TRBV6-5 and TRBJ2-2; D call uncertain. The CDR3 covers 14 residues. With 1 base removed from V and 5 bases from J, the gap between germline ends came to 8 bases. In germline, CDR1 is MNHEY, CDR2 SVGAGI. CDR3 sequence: CASSYFGLTGELFF. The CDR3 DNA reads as TGTGCCAGCAGTTACTTCGGTCTAACCGGGGAGCTGTTTTTT.

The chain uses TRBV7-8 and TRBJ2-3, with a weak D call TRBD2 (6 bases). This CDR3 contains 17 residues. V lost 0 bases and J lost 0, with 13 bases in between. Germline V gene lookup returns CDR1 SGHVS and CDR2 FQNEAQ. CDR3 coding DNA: TGTGCCAGCAGCTTAGCGAATGGAGGGTTTAGCACAGATACGCAGTATTTT. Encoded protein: CASSLANGGFSTDTQYF.

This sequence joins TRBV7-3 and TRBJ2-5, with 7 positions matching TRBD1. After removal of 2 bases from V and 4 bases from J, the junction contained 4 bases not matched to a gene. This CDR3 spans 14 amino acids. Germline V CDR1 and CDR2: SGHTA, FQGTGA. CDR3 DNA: TGTGCCAGCAGCTTATCAGGGGGAGCAGAGACCCAGTACTTC. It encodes CASSLSGGAETQYF.

CDR3 in DNA: TGTGCCAGCAGTTACTACAGGAATGAAAATGAAAAACTGTTTTTT. It specifies CASSYYRNENEKLFF. V is TRBV6-5 and J is TRBJ1-4, with D possibly matching TRBD1 (5 bases). The CDR3 consists of 15 residues. Trimming removed 1 base at V and 5 bases at J, with 11 bases between. Germline V gene lookup returns CDR1 MNHEY and CDR2 SVGAGI.

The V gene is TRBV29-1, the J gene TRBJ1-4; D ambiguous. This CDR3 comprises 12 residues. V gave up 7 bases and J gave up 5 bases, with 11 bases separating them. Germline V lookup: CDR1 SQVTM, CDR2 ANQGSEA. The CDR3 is CSAGGGNEKLFF. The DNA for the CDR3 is TGCAGCGCAGGCGGCGGGAATGAAAAACTGTTTTTT.

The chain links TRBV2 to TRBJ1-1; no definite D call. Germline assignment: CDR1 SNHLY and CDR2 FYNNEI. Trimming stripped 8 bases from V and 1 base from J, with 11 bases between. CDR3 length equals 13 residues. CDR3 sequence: CASARQSNTEAFF. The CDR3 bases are TGTGCCAGCGCCAGACAATCGAACACTGAAGCTTTCTTT.

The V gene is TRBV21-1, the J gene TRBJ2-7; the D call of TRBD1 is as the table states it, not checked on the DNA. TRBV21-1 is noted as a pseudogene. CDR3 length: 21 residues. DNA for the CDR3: TGTGCCAGCAGCAAAAGGCCCCACGTGCCCGGGACAAGGGTACCGTCCTACGAGCAGTACTTC. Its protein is CASSKRPHVPGTRVPSYEQYF.

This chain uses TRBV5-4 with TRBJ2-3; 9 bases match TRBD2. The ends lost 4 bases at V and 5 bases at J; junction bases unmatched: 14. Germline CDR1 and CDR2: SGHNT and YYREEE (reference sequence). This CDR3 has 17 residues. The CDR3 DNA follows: TGTGCCAGCAGCCCGCCCGGGCTAGCGGGGACGGGAGATACGCAGTATTTT. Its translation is CASSPPGLAGTGDTQYF.

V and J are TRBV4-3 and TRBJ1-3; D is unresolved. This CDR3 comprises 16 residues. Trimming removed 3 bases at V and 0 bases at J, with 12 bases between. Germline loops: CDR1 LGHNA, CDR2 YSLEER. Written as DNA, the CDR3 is TGCGCCAGCAGCCATGAAACTACAATCTCTGGAAACACCATATATTTT. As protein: CASSHETTISGNTIYF.

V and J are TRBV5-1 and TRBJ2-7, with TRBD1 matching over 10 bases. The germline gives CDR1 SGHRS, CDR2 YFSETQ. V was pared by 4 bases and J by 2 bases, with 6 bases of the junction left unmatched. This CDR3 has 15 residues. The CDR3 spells CASSPDRGSAYEQYF. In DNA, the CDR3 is TGCGCCAGCAGCCCGGACAGGGGGTCGGCCTACGAGCAGTACTTC.

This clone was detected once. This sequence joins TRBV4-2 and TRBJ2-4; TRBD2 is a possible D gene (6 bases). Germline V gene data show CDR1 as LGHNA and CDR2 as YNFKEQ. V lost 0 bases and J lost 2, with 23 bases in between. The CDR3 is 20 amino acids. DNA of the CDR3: TGTGCCAGCAGCCAAGATCTGAGGAGTTGGTTAGCGGTCTCCAAAAACATTCAGTACTTC. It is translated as CASSQDLRSWLAVSKNIQYF.

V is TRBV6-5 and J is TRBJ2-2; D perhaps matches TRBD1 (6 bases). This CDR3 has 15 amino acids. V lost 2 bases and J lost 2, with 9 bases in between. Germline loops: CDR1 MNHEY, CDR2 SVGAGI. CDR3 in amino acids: CASSYQQGNTGELFF. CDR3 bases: TGTGCCAGCAGTTACCAACAGGGTAACACCGGGGAGCTGTTTTTT.

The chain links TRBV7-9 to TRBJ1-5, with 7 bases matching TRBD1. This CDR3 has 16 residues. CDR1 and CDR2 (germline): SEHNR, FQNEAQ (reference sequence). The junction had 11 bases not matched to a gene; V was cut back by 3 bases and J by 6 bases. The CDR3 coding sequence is TGTGCCAGCAGCTTGGGCAGGGGGAACTTCGGTCAGCCCCAGCATTTT. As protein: CASSLGRGNFGQPQHF.

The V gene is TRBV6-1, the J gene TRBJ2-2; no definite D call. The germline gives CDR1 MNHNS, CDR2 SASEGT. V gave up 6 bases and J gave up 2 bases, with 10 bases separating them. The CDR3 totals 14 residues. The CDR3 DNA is TGTGCCAGCAGGATCGGTGGTAACACCGGGGAGCTGTTTTTT. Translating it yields CASRIGGNTGELFF.

CDR3 coding DNA: TGTGCCAGCAGCTTAGTACGGGGACTAGCGACATACTACGAGCAGTACTTC. It translates to CASSLVRGLATYYEQYF. The chain recombines TRBV7-8 with TRBJ2-7, with 10 positions matching TRBD2. CDR3 length: 17 residues. With 1 base clipped from V and 3 bases from J, the junction kept 9 bases outside the gene matches. Germline assignment: CDR1 SGHVS and CDR2 FQNEAQ.